Listed below are T cell receptor beta chains from one sample, sequenced in a study of human T cells and chemical hapten exposure. TCRdb re-analysed the RACE reads in MiXCR, keeping a single row per CDR3 protein. The profile shows about 380,000 distinct CDR3 sequences, 4% to 6% of them singletons. The sample in question was whole blood, obtained in connection with sensitization to the hapten diphenylcyclopropenone (DPC). The source is a woman aged 50 to 60 with alopecia areata. Some clones in this sample may be carry-over from other donors' samples. Each CDR3 is given with its conserved first and last residue. Only part of the rows carry a size: once, few, many, or a class if the clone is expanded.

J | size | V | CDR3
TRBJ1-1 | many | TRBV28 | CASSSGRGWTEAFF
TRBJ2-3 | few | TRBV20-1 | CSATPPSGVGTDTQYF
TRBJ2-1 | NA | TRBV9 | CASSVGGAYNEQFF
TRBJ2-5 | many | TRBV12-3/TRBV12-4 | CASSQSETQYF
TRBJ1-5 | NA | TRBV12-3/TRBV12-4 | CASSLAEDQPQHF
TRBJ1-4 | many | TRBV27 | CASGSRGFNEKLFF
TRBJ2-1 | NA | TRBV6-2/TRBV6-3 | CASSLGVGSPFIWATTNEQFF
TRBJ1-1 | few | TRBV29-1 | CSVDRVNTEAFF
TRBJ1-6 | few | TRBV27 | CASSLVQGLGINSPLHF
TRBJ2-1 | many | TRBV12-3/TRBV12-4 | CASSRRGGLANNEQFF
TRBJ1-4 | NA | TRBV29-1 | CSVDPGTGGEKLFF
TRBJ2-5 | many | TRBV20-1 | CSARVGNFLSGPETQYF
TRBJ2-3 | many | TRBV5-1 | CASSASGTPTDTQYF
TRBJ2-7 | many | TRBV6-5 | CASSWTGRRVEQYF
TRBJ2-5 | many | TRBV7-6 | CASSFFGETQYF
TRBJ1-1 | few | TRBV5-1 | CASSGDEGTEAFF
TRBJ2-4 | few | TRBV28 | CASSSQGIDKNIQYF
TRBJ2-3 | few | TRBV29-1 | CSAEWDTQYF
TRBJ2-1 | NA | TRBV5-1 | CASSLEATGYSYNEQFF
TRBJ1-4 | many | TRBV20-1 | CSASRDLEKLFF
TRBJ1-1 | many | TRBV12-3/TRBV12-4 | CASSPSGSEAFF
TRBJ1-1 | few | TRBV9 | CASSVGTMTEAFF
TRBJ2-2 | few | TRBV15 | CASWTSGAPELFF
TRBJ1-2 | many | TRBV4-1 | CASSQARPSYGYTF
TRBJ1-6 | few | TRBV5-4 | CASSSDRFSYNSPLHF
TRBJ2-3 | many | TRBV28 | CASSRGGGTDTQYF
TRBJ1-2 | many | TRBV5-6 | CASSRQDSNYGYTF
TRBJ2-7 | many | TRBV9 | CASSASGVSYEQYF
TRBJ2-7 | few | TRBV27 | CASRQRASYEQYF
TRBJ2-1 | many | TRBV10-2 | CASSGGLAGGGSSYNEQFF
TRBJ1-5 | many | TRBV5-6 | CASSLHTVNQPQHF